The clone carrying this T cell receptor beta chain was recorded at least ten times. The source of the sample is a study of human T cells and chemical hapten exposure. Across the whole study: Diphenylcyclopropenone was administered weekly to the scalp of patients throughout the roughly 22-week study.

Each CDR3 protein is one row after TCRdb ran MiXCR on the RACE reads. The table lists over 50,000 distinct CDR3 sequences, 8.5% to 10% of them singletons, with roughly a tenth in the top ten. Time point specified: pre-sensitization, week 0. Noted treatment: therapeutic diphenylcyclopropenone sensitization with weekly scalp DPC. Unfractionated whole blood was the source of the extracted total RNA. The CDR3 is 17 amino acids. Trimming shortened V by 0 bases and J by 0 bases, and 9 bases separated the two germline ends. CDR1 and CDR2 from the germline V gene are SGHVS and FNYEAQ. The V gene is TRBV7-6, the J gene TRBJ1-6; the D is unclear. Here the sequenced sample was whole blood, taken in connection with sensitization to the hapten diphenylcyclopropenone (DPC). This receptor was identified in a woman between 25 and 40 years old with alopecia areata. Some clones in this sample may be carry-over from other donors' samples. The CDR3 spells CASSLAGYRSYNSPLHF. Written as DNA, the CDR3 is TGTGCCAGCAGCTTAGCGGGGTATCGCTCCTATAATTCACCCCTCCACTTT. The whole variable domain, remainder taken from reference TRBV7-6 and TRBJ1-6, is GAGVSQSPRYKVTKRGQDVALRCDPISGHVSLYWYRQALGQGPEFLTYFNYEAQQDKSGLPNDRFSAERPEGSISTLTIQRTEQRDSAMYRCASSLAGYRSYNSPLHFGNGTRLTVT.